This is a list of T cell receptor beta chains from one sample in a study of T-cell memory formation after mild COVID-19. TCRdb called the 5' RACE reads again in MiXCR, with one record for every CDR3 protein. The sample has approximately 240,000 distinct CDR3 sequences; roughly 17% are singletons. The specimen was PBMCs or a T cell subset sorted from them (not recorded which). These receptors were collected from a man aged 18 to 35 who had mild COVID-19 (a few samples of this study predate the infection). Cell type and time point are not known. Each CDR3 is given with its conserved first and last residue. Each record gives: J gene, V gene, clone size, D gene, CDR3 protein, CDR3 DNA. A D gene is named only where the DNA matches it firmly. Clone size is not always given. Where it is, it says once, few, many or a class for expanded clones.

j_gene: TRBJ1-6
v_gene: TRBV5-1
abundance: .
d_gene: .
CDR3aa: CASSLSGRESPLHF
CDR3nt: TGCGCCAGCAGCTTGTCAGGCAGGGAATCACCCCTCCACTTT

j_gene: TRBJ2-3
v_gene: TRBV7-3
abundance: few
d_gene: TRBD2
CDR3aa: CASSQGLAGDTQYF
CDR3nt: TGTGCCAGCAGCCAGGGACTAGCGGGGGATACGCAGTATTTT

j_gene: TRBJ1-4
v_gene: TRBV10-3
abundance: few
d_gene: .
CDR3aa: CAISESPGGAEKLFF
CDR3nt: TGTGCCATCAGTGAAAGCCCCGGGGGTGCTGAAAAACTGTTTTTT

j_gene: TRBJ2-5
v_gene: TRBV11-2
abundance: .
d_gene: .
CDR3aa: CASSPSAAGGQETQYF
CDR3nt: TGTGCCAGCAGCCCATCCGCGGCAGGCGGCCAAGAGACCCAGTACTTC

j_gene: TRBJ2-1
v_gene: TRBV12-3/TRBV12-4
abundance: few
d_gene: TRBD1
CDR3aa: CASTPGTGMDNEQFF
CDR3nt: TGTGCCAGCACCCCCGGGACAGGGATGGACAATGAGCAGTTCTTC

j_gene: TRBJ1-2
v_gene: TRBV14
abundance: .
d_gene: .
CDR3aa: CASSPHQGRGDYGYTF
CDR3nt: TGTGCCAGCAGCCCTCACCAAGGAAGAGGGGACTATGGCTACACCTTC

j_gene: TRBJ2-4
v_gene: TRBV15
abundance: .
d_gene: TRBD2
CDR3aa: CATSRDRGVGLIQYF
CDR3nt: TGTGCCACCAGCAGAGACCGGGGGGTAGGCCTCATTCAGTACTTC

j_gene: TRBJ2-1
v_gene: TRBV10-3
abundance: .
d_gene: .
CDR3aa: CAISEPNRVSNEQFF
CDR3nt: TGTGCCATCAGTGAGCCAAACAGGGTCTCGAATGAGCAGTTCTTC

j_gene: TRBJ2-3
v_gene: TRBV20-1
abundance: .
d_gene: .
CDR3aa: CSARTSVFTDTQYF
CDR3nt: TGCAGTGCTAGGACTAGTGTATTTACAGATACGCAGTATTTT

j_gene: TRBJ1-2
v_gene: TRBV4-2
abundance: few
d_gene: .
CDR3aa: CASSPPSWYAGAGGYTF
CDR3nt: TGTGCCAGCAGCCCACCATCATGGTATGCGGGGGCCGGTGGCTACACCTTC

j_gene: TRBJ1-4
v_gene: TRBV7-2
abundance: few
d_gene: .
CDR3aa: CASSLEPGGGEKLFF
CDR3nt: TGTGCCAGCAGCTTAGAACCCGGAGGTGGTGAAAAACTGTTTTTT

j_gene: TRBJ1-1
v_gene: TRBV4-1
abundance: few
d_gene: .
CDR3aa: CASSRTPRGDTEAFF
CDR3nt: TGCGCCAGCAGTCGGACACCCCGTGGGGACACTGAAGCTTTCTTT

j_gene: TRBJ2-7
v_gene: TRBV5-1
abundance: many
d_gene: .
CDR3aa: CASSLPNYEQYF
CDR3nt: TGCGCCAGCAGCTTGCCTAACTACGAGCAGTACTTC

j_gene: TRBJ2-2
v_gene: TRBV5-1
abundance: few
d_gene: .
CDR3aa: CASSLVGDRGTGELFF
CDR3nt: TGCGCCAGCAGCTTGGTTGGGGACCGGGGCACCGGGGAGCTGTTTTTT

j_gene: TRBJ2-5
v_gene: TRBV12-3/TRBV12-4
abundance: few
d_gene: .
CDR3aa: CASSFGQGLRETQYF
CDR3nt: TGTGCCAGCAGTTTTGGGCAGGGCTTACGAGAGACCCAGTACTTC

j_gene: TRBJ2-5
v_gene: TRBV10-3
abundance: .
d_gene: .
CDR3aa: CAIKRSQVQETQYF
CDR3nt: TGTGCCATCAAACGTTCGCAGGTCCAAGAGACCCAGTACTTC

j_gene: TRBJ2-1
v_gene: TRBV29-1
abundance: .
d_gene: .
CDR3aa: CSVGAYNEQFF
CDR3nt: TGCAGCGTTGGGGCCTACAATGAGCAGTTCTTC

j_gene: TRBJ1-5
v_gene: TRBV6-1
abundance: .
d_gene: TRBD1
CDR3aa: CASRETTGGRSQPQHF
CDR3nt: TGTGCCAGCAGGGAAACGACAGGGGGAAGGAGTCAGCCCCAGCATTTT

j_gene: TRBJ2-1
v_gene: TRBV20-1
abundance: few
d_gene: TRBD2
CDR3aa: CSARIAGGGSYNEQFF
CDR3nt: TGCAGTGCTAGAATAGCGGGGGGTGGGTCCTACAATGAGCAGTTCTTC

j_gene: TRBJ2-2
v_gene: TRBV24-1
abundance: few
d_gene: .
CDR3aa: CATNDPRRNTGELFF
CDR3nt: TGTGCCACCAATGATCCCCGACGGAACACCGGGGAGCTGTTTTTT

j_gene: TRBJ1-1
v_gene: TRBV5-1
abundance: .
d_gene: TRBD1
CDR3aa: CASRVRQGMLDEAFF
CDR3nt: TGCGCCTCGAGGGTAAGACAGGGAATGTTGGATGAAGCTTTCTTT

j_gene: TRBJ2-1
v_gene: TRBV7-9
abundance: few
d_gene: TRBD1
CDR3aa: CASSSGGNEQFF
CDR3nt: TGTGCCAGCAGCTCAGGGGGCAATGAGCAGTTCTTC

j_gene: TRBJ1-2
v_gene: TRBV4-1
abundance: few
d_gene: .
CDR3aa: CASSQVGGRGYGYTF
CDR3nt: TGCGCCAGCAGCCAAGTCGGGGGGCGCGGCTATGGCTACACCTTC

j_gene: TRBJ1-5
v_gene: TRBV11-3
abundance: .
d_gene: .
CDR3aa: CASSLEVGSNQPQHF
CDR3nt: TGTGCCAGCAGCTTAGAAGTCGGCAGCAATCAGCCCCAGCATTTT

j_gene: TRBJ1-3
v_gene: TRBV19
abundance: .
d_gene: .
CDR3aa: CATKDEGSGNTIYF
CDR3nt: TGTGCCACCAAGGATGAGGGTTCTGGAAACACCATATATTTT

j_gene: TRBJ2-2
v_gene: TRBV9
abundance: .
d_gene: .
CDR3aa: CASSPFFGELFF
CDR3nt: TGTGCCAGCAGCCCCTTCTTCGGGGAGCTGTTTTTT

j_gene: TRBJ1-1
v_gene: TRBV6-2/TRBV6-3
abundance: few
d_gene: TRBD1
CDR3aa: CASSDRESSSTEAFF
CDR3nt: TGTGCCAGCAGTGACAGGGAGAGTAGTTCGACTGAAGCTTTCTTT

j_gene: TRBJ2-5
v_gene: TRBV20-1
abundance: few
d_gene: .
CDR3aa: CSAVRVAGETQYF
CDR3nt: TGCAGTGCAGTCCGGGTCGCGGGAGAGACCCAGTACTTC

j_gene: TRBJ2-4
v_gene: TRBV6-5
abundance: .
d_gene: .
CDR3aa: CASSYSRLAKNIQYF
CDR3nt: TGTGCCAGCAGTTACTCCCGGTTAGCCAAAAACATTCAGTACTTC

j_gene: TRBJ2-2
v_gene: TRBV9
abundance: .
d_gene: TRBD1
CDR3aa: CASSPRGTGLVGELFF
CDR3nt: TGTGCCAGCAGCCCCAGAGGGACAGGGCTTGTCGGGGAGCTGTTTTTT

j_gene: TRBJ1-1
v_gene: TRBV12-3/TRBV12-4
abundance: .
d_gene: .
CDR3aa: CASSYRVGTEAFF
CDR3nt: TGTGCCAGCAGTTACAGGGTGGGCACTGAAGCTTTCTTT

j_gene: TRBJ1-1
v_gene: TRBV10-3
abundance: .
d_gene: .
CDR3aa: CAISEQGLGAFF
CDR3nt: TGTGCCATCAGTGAGCAGGGCCTCGGGGCTTTCTTT

j_gene: TRBJ2-1
v_gene: TRBV5-6
abundance: .
d_gene: TRBD1
CDR3aa: CASSLAGTGVSNEQFF
CDR3nt: TGTGCCAGCAGCTTAGCCGGGACAGGGGTGAGCAATGAGCAGTTCTTC

j_gene: TRBJ2-1
v_gene: TRBV20-1
abundance: many
d_gene: TRBD2
CDR3aa: CSAQREYNEQFF
CDR3nt: TGCAGTGCCCAGCGGGAATACAATGAGCAGTTCTTC

j_gene: TRBJ1-2
v_gene: TRBV2
abundance: .
d_gene: TRBD1
CDR3aa: CASRTYRGLWYGYTF
CDR3nt: TGTGCCAGCAGGACATACAGGGGGCTGTGGTATGGCTACACCTTC

j_gene: TRBJ1-4
v_gene: TRBV7-2
abundance: .
d_gene: .
CDR3aa: CASSLRQKEKLFF
CDR3nt: TGTGCCAGCAGCTTACGGCAGAAAGAAAAACTGTTTTTT

j_gene: TRBJ2-7
v_gene: TRBV7-9
abundance: few
d_gene: TRBD2
CDR3aa: CASRLAGTYEQYF
CDR3nt: TGTGCCAGCAGACTAGCGGGCACCTACGAGCAGTACTTC

j_gene: TRBJ1-4
v_gene: TRBV5-5
abundance: few
d_gene: .
CDR3aa: CASSHGHLIDERLFF
CDR3nt: TGTGCCAGCAGCCACGGACACTTGATTGATGAAAGACTGTTTTTT

j_gene: TRBJ2-3
v_gene: TRBV9
abundance: .
d_gene: TRBD2
CDR3aa: CASSVVASGATDTQYF
CDR3nt: TGTGCCAGCAGCGTAGTGGCTAGCGGGGCTACAGATACGCAGTATTTT

j_gene: TRBJ2-1
v_gene: TRBV20-1
abundance: few
d_gene: .
CDR3aa: CSAHAGGEQFF
CDR3nt: TGCAGTGCTCACGCTGGCGGTGAGCAGTTCTTC

j_gene: TRBJ1-1
v_gene: TRBV2
abundance: few
d_gene: .
CDR3aa: CASQGLIETEAFF
CDR3nt: TGTGCCAGCCAAGGGCTGATAGAGACTGAAGCTTTCTTT

j_gene: TRBJ2-3
v_gene: TRBV7-3
abundance: few
d_gene: TRBD1
CDR3aa: CASSKGQGRTDTQYF
CDR3nt: TGTGCCAGCAGCAAAGGACAGGGGCGCACAGATACGCAGTATTTT

j_gene: TRBJ2-6
v_gene: TRBV5-1
abundance: .
d_gene: .
CDR3aa: CASTFPGSGANVLTF
CDR3nt: TGCGCCAGCACCTTCCCGGGGTCTGGGGCCAACGTCCTGACTTTC

j_gene: TRBJ2-1
v_gene: TRBV27
abundance: .
d_gene: TRBD1
CDR3aa: CASSRSTGAIGEQFF
CDR3nt: TGTGCCAGCAGCCGATCGACAGGGGCAATAGGGGAGCAGTTCTTC

j_gene: TRBJ2-7
v_gene: TRBV10-3
abundance: .
d_gene: TRBD1
CDR3aa: CAASRDRGYEQYF
CDR3nt: TGTGCCGCTAGCCGGGACAGGGGCTACGAGCAGTACTTC

j_gene: TRBJ2-1
v_gene: TRBV10-3
abundance: few
d_gene: TRBD2
CDR3aa: CAISGGLAGDNEQFF
CDR3nt: TGTGCCATCAGCGGGGGGCTAGCGGGCGACAATGAGCAGTTCTTC

j_gene: TRBJ1-2
v_gene: TRBV12-3/TRBV12-4
abundance: .
d_gene: .
CDR3aa: CASSLVVLYGYTF
CDR3nt: TGTGCCAGCAGTTTGGTGGTGTTGTATGGCTACACCTTC

j_gene: TRBJ1-1
v_gene: TRBV11-2
abundance: few
d_gene: .
CDR3aa: CASSFLGSTEAFF
CDR3nt: TGTGCCAGCAGCTTCCTGGGGAGTACTGAAGCTTTCTTT

j_gene: TRBJ2-2
v_gene: TRBV7-7
abundance: many
d_gene: TRBD2
CDR3aa: CASSQTSGGTGELFF
CDR3nt: TGTGCCAGCAGCCAAACTAGCGGGGGTACCGGGGAGCTGTTTTTT

j_gene: TRBJ2-1
v_gene: TRBV4-1
abundance: many
d_gene: .
CDR3aa: CASTFQVGMTTYNEQFF
CDR3nt: TGCGCCAGCACTTTCCAGGTCGGTATGACGACGTACAATGAGCAGTTCTTC